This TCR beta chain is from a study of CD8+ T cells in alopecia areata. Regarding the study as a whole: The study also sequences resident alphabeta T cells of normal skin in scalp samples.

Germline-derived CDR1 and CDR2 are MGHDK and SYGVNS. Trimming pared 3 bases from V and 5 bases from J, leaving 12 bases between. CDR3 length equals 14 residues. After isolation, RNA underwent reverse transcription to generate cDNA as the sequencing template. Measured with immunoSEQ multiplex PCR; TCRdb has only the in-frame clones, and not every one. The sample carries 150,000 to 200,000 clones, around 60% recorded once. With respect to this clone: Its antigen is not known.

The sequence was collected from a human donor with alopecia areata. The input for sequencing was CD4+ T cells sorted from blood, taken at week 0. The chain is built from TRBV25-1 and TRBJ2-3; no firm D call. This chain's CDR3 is CASSETRRGDTQYF. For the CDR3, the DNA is TGTGCCAGCAGTGAGACTCGACGCGGAGATACGCAGTATTTT.